The 8 T cell receptor beta chains presented below share a single source sample, sequenced in a study of cytomegalovirus exposure and HLA in healthy donors. The table came from immunoSEQ multiplex PCR; TCRdb's copy has only in-frame clones and leaves some out. The top ten hold 1% to 1.5% of the sample, which has about 240,000 clones, roughly 86% seen once. The sample comprised PBMCs. The origin of the receptors is a woman in her thirties in good health and CMV-seropositive.

The V and J genes are TRBV9 and TRBJ1-4, with D tentatively TRBD1 (5 bases). This CDR3 comprises 14 residues. V was trimmed by 5 bases and J by 7 bases, leaving 15 bases between them. In germline, CDR1 is SGDLS, CDR2 YYNGEE. This CDR3 is CASRNGGVVEKLFF. CDR3 DNA sequence: TGTGCCAGCAGAAATGGGGGGGTTGTTGAAAAACTGTTTTTT.

The CDR3 loop reads CATSRALRTSLSYNEQFF. CDR3 DNA: TGTGCCACCAGCAGAGCGCTACGGACTAGTCTGTCCTACAATGAGCAGTTCTTC. The chain employs TRBV15 and TRBJ2-1, with 7 positions matching TRBD2. The CDR3 is 18 residues long. After removal of 1 base from V and 1 base from J, the junction contained 10 bases not matched to a gene. Germline values: CDR1 LNHNV, CDR2 YYDKDF (reference sequence).

CDR3 in amino acids: CASSSGLAGWGRSTDTQYF. As DNA, the CDR3 is TGTGCCAGCAGCTCGGGACTAGCGGGATGGGGGAGGAGCACAGATACGCAGTATTTT. V usage is TRBV7-9 and J usage is TRBJ2-3, with 13 bases lining up with TRBD2. V trimming: 4 bases; J trimming: 0 bases; junction bases outside the gene matches: 10. There are 19 residues in the CDR3. Germline assignment: CDR1 SEHNR and CDR2 FQNEAQ (reference sequence).

The chain links TRBV19 to TRBJ1-5; no definite D call. The CDR3 covers 16 residues. Per germline, CDR1 LNHDA and CDR2 SQIVND (reference sequence). Trimming cost V 1 base and J 1 base, with 11 bases left between them. CDR3 bases: TGTGCCAGTAGTATAGCTCCCCGCGGAAGCAATCAGCCCCAGCATTTT. It yields the protein CASSIAPRGSNQPQHF.

V gene TRBV9 combines with J gene TRBJ2-7, with a possible D match to TRBD1 (6 bases). This CDR3 contains 16 residues. CDR1 and CDR2 (germline): SGDLS, YYNGEE. V shed 0 bases and J shed 2 bases, with 15 bases lying between them. The CDR3 is CASSVGGKTGAYEQYF. The CDR3 coding sequence is TGTGCCAGCAGCGTAGGAGGGAAGACAGGAGCCTACGAGCAGTACTTC.

The chain links TRBV2 to TRBJ1-1; no firm D call. CDR3 length equals 14 residues. Germline V CDR1 and CDR2: SNHLY, FYNNEI. V shed 2 bases and J shed 1 base, with 8 bases lying between them. The DNA for the CDR3 is TGTGCCAGCAGTGAACGGGTGGCGAACACTGAAGCTTTCTTT. Translation: CASSERVANTEAFF.

This clone has a handful of counts. This rearrangement joins TRBV19 to TRBJ2-7; possibly TRBD1 for D (6 bases). CDR3 length: 14 residues. The V end was cut by 4 bases, the J end by 2 bases, with 12 bases between. Germline-derived CDR1 and CDR2 are LNHDA and SQIVND (reference sequence). The CDR3 nucleotides are TGTGCCAGTAGTAAGCAGGGGATTACCTACGAGCAGTACTTC. It yields the protein CASSKQGITYEQYF.

This clone was counted between two and nine times. The chain carries TRBV27 and TRBJ2-7; 7 bases agree with TRBD2. This CDR3 has 13 amino acids. The germline V gene has CDR1 MNHEY and CDR2 SMNVEV (reference sequence). J gave up 3 bases and V 5 bases, and 4 bases lay outside the gene matches. Here the CDR3 reads CASSGAGVYEQYF. The CDR3 DNA reads as TGTGCCAGCAGTGGGGCGGGGGTCTACGAGCAGTACTTC.